These T cell receptor beta chains were read from a single sample in a study of intratumoral heterogeneity in liver cancer. This table comes from immunoSEQ multiplex PCR, and its TCRdb copy is limited to in-frame clones, with some not included. The sample shows some 20,000 clones, about two thirds of them seen only once. Here the sequenced sample was tumor-adjacent normal tissue, taken before any cancer treatment. Receptors were obtained from a woman between 70 and 85 years old with hepatocellular carcinoma. The conserved cysteine and the conserved F or W are not part of the CDR3 here. Fields, in order: J gene, V gene, CDR3 protein.

j_gene: TRBJ2-1; v_gene: TRBV29-1; CDR3aa: SVLGQGTYNEQF
j_gene: TRBJ1-1; v_gene: TRBV30; CDR3aa: ACGSLFTEAF
j_gene: TRBJ2-7; v_gene: TRBV19; CDR3aa: ASSIGRAYEQY
j_gene: TRBJ2-3; v_gene: TRBV10-2; CDR3aa: ASSFPGRDTQY
j_gene: TRBJ1-1; v_gene: TRBV27; CDR3aa: ASSLFYEGSVAF
j_gene: TRBJ2-1; v_gene: TRBV5-1; CDR3aa: ASSSRQGAYNEQF
j_gene: TRBJ2-3; v_gene: TRBV5-1; CDR3aa: ASSLGASGRSTDTQY
j_gene: TRBJ2-5; v_gene: TRBV9; CDR3aa: ASSAAEGGQETQY
j_gene: TRBJ1-4; v_gene: TRBV19; CDR3aa: ASSTGTGREKLF
j_gene: TRBJ2-7; v_gene: TRBV19; CDR3aa: ASSVSGGGNYEQY
j_gene: TRBJ2-5; v_gene: TRBV21-1; CDR3aa: ASSKDGLQGDPKLQETQY
j_gene: TRBJ1-3; v_gene: TRBV2; CDR3aa: ASSEAKGYSGNTIY
j_gene: TRBJ1-5; v_gene: TRBV27; CDR3aa: ASSYQGVNQPQH